This T cell receptor beta chain was recovered during a study of regulatory T cells in long-lasting Graves disease. Time point noted: newly diagnosed GD, antithyroid drugs for less than 3 months. Making the TCR library involved RNA that had been extracted from PBMCs. One endocrinology department in Xi'an, China, was where patients came from. Arm-PCR of CDR3 regions and iRepertoire HTBI primers were used to build TCR beta libraries. TCRdb processed the multiplex PCR reads anew with MiXCR; each CDR3 protein has one entry. The data hold fewer than 650,000 distinct CDR3 sequences, with around 16% observed a single time. Germline V lookup: CDR1 ENHRY, CDR2 SYGVKD. The CDR3 extends over 15 amino acids. Trimming took off 0 bases at V and 0 bases at J, with 7 bases between the two ends. These same records also appear under a second study, on T cells in Graves' hyperthyroidism and ophthalmopathy. That study reports: Diagnosis of hyperthyroidism was new in patients aged 18 to 65, and its duration was under 2 months.

The rearrangement joins TRBV10-3 to TRBJ2-3; no reliable D call. This receptor was taken from a man between 18 and 29 years old with Graves disease. The starting material was peripheral blood mononuclear cells (PBMCs), obtained at new diagnosis, from a patient treated with antithyroid drugs. Here the CDR3 DNA reads TGTGCCATCAGTGAGTCGATAGGGAGCACAGATACGCAGTATTTT. Amino acids: CAISESIGSTDTQYF.